This entry describes one T cell receptor beta chain. Its specificity is unknown. The data are from a study of CD8 T cells in ankylosing spondylitis. CDR1 GTSNPN and CDR2 SVGIG come from the germline V gene (reference sequence). The CDR3 is made up of 19 amino acids. V gave up 0 bases and J gave up 9 bases, with 30 bases separating them. A quantitative 5'-RACE method, one with molecular barcodes, was used to make TCR beta libraries. TCRdb re-derived calls from the 5' RACE reads in MiXCR, one entry per CDR3 protein. The repertoire holds around 440,000 distinct CDR3 sequences, with under 20% as singletons. Whole-study results and caveats: Disease-linked clones were found to be CD8+ and relatively rare in peripheral blood. A motif of 7 or 8 highly homologous TCR beta variants was seen as apparently characteristic of ankylosing spondylitis blood.

The gene calls are TRBV30 and TRBJ2-1; TRBD1 might be the D (6 bases). The TCR was taken from a male donor with ankylosing spondylitis. Material for sequencing was blood, either unsorted or a sorted T cell fraction (not recorded which). CDR3 in amino acids: CAWSVRLDSFRLAGSEQFF. The CDR3 bases are TGTGCCTGGAGTGTCCGCCTGGACAGTTTCAGGCTAGCAGGGAGTGAGCAGTTCTTC.